Shown below are 26 T cell receptor beta chains from a single sample sequenced in a study of T cell responses to AZD1222 COVID-19 vaccine (TCRdb year 2021). The time point label for this specimen denotes: about 28 days (+/-7) after the second vaccine dose. Libraries were prepared through the immunoSEQ multiplex PCR assay. As stored in TCRdb, this immuneACCESS dataset retains in-frame rearrangements with V and J assigned. A fraction of the clones does not appear; measured against another copy, unresolved V genes explain less than half of the discrepancy, and the remainder lacks a known reason. The sample records approximately 130,000 clones, around 86% of which are singletons. About 2.9% of the sample goes to the ten largest clones. The starting material was peripheral blood, obtained 28 days after the second AZD1222 dose. The receptors come from an adult who received the AZD1222 COVID-19 vaccine.

The genes are TRBV4-1 and TRBJ2-7, with 8 bases fitting TRBD1. Germline V CDR1 and CDR2: MGHRA, YSYEKL. The CDR3 covers 15 residues. The junction had 3 bases not matched to a gene; V was cut back by 2 bases and J by 0 bases. CDR3 amino acids: CASSQRDRSSYEQYF. The CDR3 bases are TGCGCCAGCAGCCAAAGGGACAGGAGCTCCTACGAGCAGTACTTC.

The gene calls are TRBV25-1 and TRBJ2-7, with a tentative D call TRBD2 (6 bases). CDR3 length equals 15 residues. With 1 base removed from V and 2 bases from J, the gap between germline ends came to 12 bases. The germline V gene encodes CDR1 MGHDK and CDR2 SYGVNS. CDR3 bases: TGTGCCAGCAGTGAATCTGGGGGGTTAGCCTACGAGCAGTACTTC. This codes for CASSESGGLAYEQYF.

The chain employs TRBV19 and TRBJ1-1; no reliable D call. This CDR3 region has 13 residues. Per germline, CDR1 LNHDA and CDR2 SQIVND (reference sequence). V lost 3 bases and J 1 base, leaving 6 bases between the germline ends. The CDR3 nucleotides read TGTGCCAGTAGTATGGGTAGGAACACTGAAGCTTTCTTT. This gives the protein CASSMGRNTEAFF.

CDR3 sequence: CASSSVGTGLSGYTF. Written as DNA, the CDR3 is TGTGCCAGCAGCTCGGTCGGGACAGGGCTGTCCGGCTACACCTTC. The chain uses TRBV5-6 and TRBJ1-2; 9 bases line up with TRBD1. The CDR3 covers 15 residues. The ends lost 3 bases at V and 8 bases at J; junction bases unmatched: 11. Germline-derived CDR1 and CDR2 are SGHDT and YYEEEE.

The chain couples TRBV5-8 to TRBJ1-2; tentative D call: TRBD1 (5 bases). The CDR3 totals 14 residues. Trimming shortened V by 5 bases and J by 2 bases, and 13 bases separated the two germline ends. Germline V gene sequence: CDR1 SGHTS, CDR2 YDEGEE. CDR3 amino acids: CASRRRGDNYGYTF. In nucleotides, the CDR3 is TGTGCCAGCAGACGGCGGGGGGACAACTATGGCTACACCTTC. Supplemented by reference TRBV5-8 and TRBJ1-2, the full variable domain reads EAGVTQSPTHLIKTRGQQATLRCSPISGHTSVYWYQQALGLGLQFLLWYDEGEERNRGNFPPRFSGRQFPNYSSELNVNALELEDSALYLCASRRRGDNYGYTFGSGTRLTVV.

This rearrangement joins TRBV3-1 (or the pseudogene TRBV3-2) to TRBJ1-5; D may be TRBD1 (6 bases). Germline V gene sequence: CDR1 LGHDT, CDR2 YNNKEL (reference sequence). The CDR3 loop spans 15 amino acids. Between the trimmed V and J ends, which lost 0 bases and 7 bases, there was a span of 13 bases. The CDR3 DNA sequence: TGTGCCAGCAGCCAAGATTACAGGGCTGGGCAGCCCCAGCATTTT. It yields the protein CASSQDYRAGQPQHF.

This chain links TRBV28 with TRBJ2-1, with 7 bases identical to TRBD1. V was pared by 5 bases and J by 2 bases, with 6 bases of the junction left unmatched. Germline assignment: CDR1 MDHEN and CDR2 SYDVKM. There are 15 residues in the CDR3. CDR3 residues: CASSTGTAPYNEQFF. DNA for the CDR3: TGTGCCAGCAGTACCGGGACAGCCCCCTACAATGAGCAGTTCTTC.

The V and J genes are TRBV5-5 and TRBJ1-5; maybe TRBD1 (5 bases). V gave up 2 bases and J gave up 0 bases, with 12 bases separating them. CDR1 and CDR2 (germline): SGHKS, YYEKEE (reference sequence). This CDR3 comprises 16 residues. CDR3 DNA sequence: TGTGCCAGCAGCTTTGGCGGGACGTATAGCAATCAGCCCCAGCATTTT. It codes for CASSFGGTYSNQPQHF.

The chain is built from TRBV5-1 and TRBJ1-4; no clear D. The CDR3 has 16 amino acids. V was trimmed by 0 bases and J by 5 bases, leaving 14 bases between them. The germline gives CDR1 SGHRS, CDR2 YFSETQ. Written as DNA, the CDR3 is TGCGCCAGCAGCTTGGGGGTCGGCATAGGGAATGAAAAACTGTTTTTT. It specifies CASSLGVGIGNEKLFF.

The chain has TRBV6-5 and TRBJ2-1, with a possible D match to TRBD2 (5 bases). CDR1 is MNHEY, CDR2 SVGAGI, per germline. The length of the CDR3 is 14 residues. Trimming removed 2 bases from V and 2 bases from J, with 7 bases in between. The DNA of the CDR3 is TGTGCCAGCAGTTACCGAGGGACCTACAATGAGCAGTTCTTC. It yields the protein CASSYRGTYNEQFF.

V gene TRBV7-9 combines with J gene TRBJ1-2, with TRBD1 identical over 9 bases. Germline CDR1 reads SEHNR; CDR2 reads FQNEAQ (reference sequence). This CDR3 is 16 amino acids long. V shed 5 bases and J 2 bases; nucleotides not matched to a gene: 9. The DNA for the CDR3 is TGTGCCAGCAGCCCCCAACCGGGACAGGGAAACTATGGCTACACCTTC. Residues: CASSPQPGQGNYGYTF.

This chain links TRBV19 with TRBJ1-2; D perhaps matches TRBD1 (6 bases). With 3 bases removed from V and 5 bases from J, the gap between germline ends came to 16 bases. Germline V gene sequence: CDR1 LNHDA, CDR2 SQIVND (reference sequence). The CDR3 totals 15 residues. CDR3: CASSIIATGPYGYTF. CDR3 coding DNA: TGTGCCAGTAGTATTATTGCGACAGGACCTTATGGCTACACCTTC.

The rearrangement joins TRBV4-1 to TRBJ1-6; no firm D call. With 4 bases removed from V and 6 bases from J, the gap between germline ends came to 19 bases. Germline V lookup: CDR1 MGHRA, CDR2 YSYEKL. This CDR3 is 17 amino acids long. CDR3 bases: TGCGCCAGCAGCCTCTTAACCCGCGGGGAGGGTAATTCACCCCTCCACTTT. Encoded protein: CASSLLTRGEGNSPLHF.

The DNA for the CDR3 is TGCGCCAGCCACAACCGGGACAGTCTCTCCTACGAGCAGTACTTC. This sequence encodes CASHNRDSLSYEQYF. The rearrangement joins TRBV5-1 to TRBJ2-7; 7 bases are shared with TRBD1. The V segment lost 7 bases and the J segment 0 bases; nucleotides outside the gene matches: 10. The CDR3 contains 15 residues. CDR1 SGHRS and CDR2 YFSETQ come from the germline V gene.

The chain couples TRBV25-1 to TRBJ1-4; no reliable D call. The CDR3 contains 13 residues. V was trimmed by 3 bases and J by 8 bases, leaving 10 bases between them. Germline CDR1 is MGHDK and CDR2 is SYGVNS. The CDR3, as DNA: TGTGCCAGCAGTGAGGCGGGGAGGGAAAAACTGTTTTTT. Translating gives CASSEAGREKLFF.

The chain is built from TRBV19 and TRBJ2-5; 8 nucleotides line up with TRBD1. Germline CDR1 and CDR2: LNHDA and SQIVND (reference sequence). V lost 7 bases and J lost 0; bases outside the gene matches: 4. The CDR3 is 14 residues long. CDR3 nucleotide sequence: TGTGCCAGTACCTTGGGACAGGACCAAGAGACCCAGTACTTC. Translating gives CASTLGQDQETQYF.

This chain uses TRBV3-1 (or the pseudogene TRBV3-2) with TRBJ1-2; no clear D gene. The V gene's germline CDR1 is LGHDT and CDR2 YNNKEL (reference sequence). Trimming left V 1 base short and J 4 bases short, with 7 bases between. CDR3 size: 13 residues. The CDR3 DNA reads as TGTGCCAGCAGCCAAGTTAACGCCTATGGCTACACCTTC. Translating gives CASSQVNAYGYTF.

The chain recombines TRBV7-9 with TRBJ1-6; D remains unclear. Germline loops: CDR1 SEHNR, CDR2 FQNEAQ (reference sequence). The CDR3 loop spans 15 amino acids. The V end lost 8 bases, the J end lost 5 bases, and 16 bases lay between the germline ends. CDR3 sequence: CASSPPGRNNSPLHF. DNA for the CDR3: TGTGCCAGCTCCCCCCCCGGACGGAATAATTCACCCCTCCACTTT. Full variable domain (rest looked up from reference TRBV7-9 and TRBJ1-6): DTGVSQNPRHKITKRGQNVTFRCDPISEHNRLYWYRQTLGQGPEFLTYFQNEAQLEKSRLLSDRFSAERPKGSFSTLEIQRTEQGDSAMYLCASSPPGRNNSPLHFGNGTRLTVT.

This sequence joins TRBV6-6 and TRBJ1-6; 8 bases match TRBD1. In germline, CDR1 is MNHNY, CDR2 SVGAGI (reference sequence). The V segment lost 7 bases and the J segment 7 bases; nucleotides outside the gene matches: 6. CDR3 length equals 14 residues. The CDR3 here is CASKETGGNSPLHF. CDR3 bases: TGTGCCAGCAAGGAAACAGGGGGGAATTCACCCCTCCACTTT.

The V call is TRBV18, the J call TRBJ1-6; D uncertain. This CDR3 is built from 14 residues. Trimming removed 1 base from V and 7 bases from J, with 8 bases in between. Germline assignment: CDR1 KGHSH and CDR2 LQKENI. CDR3 region: CASSPQEGNSPLHF. The CDR3 DNA sequence: TGTGCCAGCTCACCACAGGAAGGAAATTCACCCCTCCACTTT.

This clone was picked up a small number of times. The chain carries TRBV7-9 and TRBJ2-1, with a weak D call TRBD2 (5 bases). Germline V gene sequence: CDR1 SEHNR, CDR2 FQNEAQ (reference sequence). The CDR3 runs to 15 residues. The V end was cut by 5 bases, the J end by 1 base, with 12 bases between. Here the CDR3 DNA reads TGTGCCAGCAGCCCTCAACTAGATTCCTACAATGAGCAGTTCTTC. Translated, it gives CASSPQLDSYNEQFF.

The chain carries TRBV4-3 and TRBJ2-3; D is uncertain. V shed 0 bases and J shed 10 bases, with 17 bases lying between them. This CDR3 is built from 15 residues. CDR1 and CDR2 from the germline V gene are LGHNA and YSLEER. DNA of the CDR3: TGCGCCAGCAGCCAAGATGGGCTGATGGCAGCCCCGCAGTATTTT. Translated, it gives CASSQDGLMAAPQYF.

J is TRBJ1-3 and V is TRBV6-6; TRBD1 is a possible D gene (5 bases). Germline loops: CDR1 MNHNY, CDR2 SVGAGI (reference sequence). The CDR3 runs to 15 residues. With 6 bases removed from V and 1 base from J, the gap between germline ends came to 13 bases. As DNA, the CDR3 is TGTGCCAGCAGATCTCCTGAGGGGTCTGGAAACACCATATATTTT. Translating it yields CASRSPEGSGNTIYF.

The rearrangement links TRBV11-3 to TRBJ1-5; unclear D gene. V dropped 5 bases and J dropped 0 bases, with 5 bases sitting between them. The germline V gene encodes CDR1 SGHNT and CDR2 YENEEA. The CDR3 consists of 13 residues. The CDR3 is CASSLDSNQPQHF. CDR3 bases: TGTGCCAGCAGCCTTGATAGCAATCAGCCCCAGCATTTT.

This clone was seen a few times. The CDR3 DNA follows: TGCGCCAGCAGCGCCTTTGGTAGTTCTGGGGCCAACGTCCTGACTTTC. Encoded protein: CASSAFGSSGANVLTF. This chain uses TRBV5-1 with TRBJ2-6; D unresolved. The CDR3 has 16 residues. Trimming removed 4 bases at V and 1 base at J, with 12 bases between. Germline assignment: CDR1 SGHRS and CDR2 YFSETQ.

The chain combines TRBV11-3 with TRBJ2-7, with a tentative D call TRBD1 (5 bases). Germline lookup yields CDR1 SGHNT and CDR2 YENEEA. The V and J ends lost 1 base and 2 bases respectively, with 9 bases between them. CDR3 length equals 14 residues. In nucleotides, the CDR3 is TGTGCCAGCAGCTTAGTCGCAGGGACCTACGAGCAGTACTTC. Its translation is CASSLVAGTYEQYF.